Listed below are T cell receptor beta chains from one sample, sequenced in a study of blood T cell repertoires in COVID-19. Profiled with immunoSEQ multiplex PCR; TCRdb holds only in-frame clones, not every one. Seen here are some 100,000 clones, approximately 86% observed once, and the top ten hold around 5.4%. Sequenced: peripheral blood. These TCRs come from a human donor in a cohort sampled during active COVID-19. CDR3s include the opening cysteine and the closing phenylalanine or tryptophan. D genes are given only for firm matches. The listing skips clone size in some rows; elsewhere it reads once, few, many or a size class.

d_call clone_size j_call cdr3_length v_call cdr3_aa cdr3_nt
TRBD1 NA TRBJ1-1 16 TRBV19 CASSETGAPPGTEAFF TGTGCCAGTAGCGAAACAGGGGCCCCTCCAGGTACTGAAGCTTTCTTT
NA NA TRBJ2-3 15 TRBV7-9 CASSPGGAGLDTQYF TGTGCCAGCAGCCCCGGTGGTGCAGGGTTGGATACGCAGTATTTT
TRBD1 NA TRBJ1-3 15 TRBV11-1 CASSFGTDSGNTIYF TGTGCCAGCAGCTTCGGGACAGACTCTGGAAACACCATATATTTT
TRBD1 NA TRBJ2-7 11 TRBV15 CATSRGDRTYF TGTGCCACCAGCAGAGGGGACAGGACTTACTTC
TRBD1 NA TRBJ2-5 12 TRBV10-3 CASRGLQETQYF TGTGCCTCAAGGGGGCTTCAAGAGACCCAGTACTTC
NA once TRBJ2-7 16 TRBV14 CASSQESAAISYEQYF TGTGCCAGCAGCCAAGAGTCAGCGGCCATATCCTACGAGCAGTACTTC
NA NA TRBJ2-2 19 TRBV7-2 CASFRSTRIGGPNTGELFF TGTGCCAGCTTCAGGTCCACACGGATAGGAGGGCCGAACACCGGGGAGCTGTTTTTT
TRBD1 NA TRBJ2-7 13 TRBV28 CASRSTGLYEQYF TGTGCCAGCAGGTCGACAGGGCTCTACGAGCAGTACTTC
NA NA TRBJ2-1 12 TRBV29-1 CSAPARTVGRFF TGCAGCGCCCCTGCCCGCACCGTGGGGCGGTTCTTC
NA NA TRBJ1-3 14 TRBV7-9 CASSLGASGNTIYF TGTGCCAGCAGCTTAGGGGCCTCTGGAAACACCATATATTTT
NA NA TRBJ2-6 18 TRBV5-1 CASSESTPAMSGANVLTF TGCGCCAGCAGCGAGTCGACTCCGGCGATGTCTGGGGCCAACGTCCTGACTTTC
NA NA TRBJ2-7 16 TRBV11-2 CASSHARRGANYEQYF TGTGCCAGCAGCCATGCTCGTCGCGGGGCTAACTACGAGCAGTACTTC
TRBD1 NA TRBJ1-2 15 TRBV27 CASSLGTGGNNGYTF TGTGCCAGCAGTCTAGGGACAGGGGGCAATAATGGCTACACCTTC
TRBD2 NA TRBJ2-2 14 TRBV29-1 CSVEIWGGTGELFF TGCAGCGTTGAAATTTGGGGGGGCACCGGGGAGCTGTTTTTT
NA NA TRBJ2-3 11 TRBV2 CASSPEDTQYF TGTGCCAGCAGCCCGGAGGATACGCAGTATTTT
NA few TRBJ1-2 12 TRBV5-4 CASSIAGYGYTF TGTGCCAGCAGCATCGCAGGCTATGGCTACACCTTC
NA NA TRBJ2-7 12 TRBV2 CASNRQASEQYF TGTGCCAGCAATCGGCAGGCGTCCGAGCAGTACTTC
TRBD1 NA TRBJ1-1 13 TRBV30 CARSDRGNTEAFF TGTGCCCGATCGGACAGGGGCAACACTGAAGCTTTCTTT
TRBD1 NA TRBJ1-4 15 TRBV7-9 CASSSGTELDEKLFF TGTGCCAGCAGCTCCGGGACAGAACTGGATGAAAAACTGTTTTTT
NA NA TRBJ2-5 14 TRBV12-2 CASRLGTRQETQYF TGTGCAAGTCGCTTAGGGACTCGTCAAGAGACCCAGTACTTC
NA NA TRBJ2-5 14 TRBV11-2 CASSFNSGGETQYF TGTGCCAGCAGCTTTAACTCCGGGGGAGAGACCCAGTACTTC
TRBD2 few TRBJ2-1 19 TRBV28 CASSFGTARLAGVLNEQFF TGTGCCAGCAGTTTCGGGACAGCCCGACTAGCGGGAGTTCTAAATGAGCAGTTCTTC
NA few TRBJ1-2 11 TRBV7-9 CASSANYGYTF TGTGCCAGCAGCGCGAACTATGGCTACACCTTC
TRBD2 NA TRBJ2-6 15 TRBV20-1 CSASWGGSGANVLTF TGCAGTGCTAGTTGGGGGGGCTCTGGGGCCAACGTCCTGACTTTC
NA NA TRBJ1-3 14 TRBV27 CASRPNTGGNTIYF TGTGCCAGCAGACCTAATACAGGTGGAAACACCATATATTTT
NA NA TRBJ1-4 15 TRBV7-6 CASSPGGALNEKLFF TGTGCCAGCAGCCCCGGGGGGGCCCTAAATGAAAAACTGTTTTTT
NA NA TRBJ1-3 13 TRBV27 CASTSLSGNTIYF TGTGCCAGCACTTCACTCTCTGGAAACACCATATATTTT